This T cell receptor (beta chain) was retrieved from a study of siplizumab effects on memory and regulatory T cells. The CDR3 runs 12 residues. The ends were cut back, 4 bases at V and 3 bases at J, with 7 bases in the middle. Germline values: CDR1 MNHNS, CDR2 SASEGT. The authors kept the mixed lymphocyte reaction cells in coculture at 37°C for more than five days. TCRdb keeps only in-frame clones here, not all; method: immunoSEQ multiplex PCR. The sample consists of about 7,100 clones, approximately 35% of them appearing once. Remarks on this clone: The antigen remains unidentified.

This receptor was identified in a human donor in good health; the cells came from an allogeneic mixed lymphocyte reaction. The sequenced material came from CFSE-low (dividing) CD8+ T cells sorted from an allogeneic mixed lymphocyte reaction. V and J are TRBV6-1 and TRBJ2-7, with D unclear. The CDR3 sequence: CASSGVRYEQYF. The CDR3 nucleotides read TGTGCCAGCAGTGGGGTTCGCTACGAGCAGTACTTC.